The 22 T cell receptor beta chains listed next were all sequenced from one sample in a study of T cell repertoires in cytomegalovirus infection. From the reads, TCRdb called clonotypes with MiXCR, one entry per CDR3 protein. The sample consists of approximately 500,000 distinct CDR3 sequences, 15% to 20% of them appearing once. Sequencing used CD8+ T cells from PBMCs. The receptors shown here come from a human donor in good health (CMV status not recorded). Some clones in this sample may be carry-over from other donors' samples.

This clonotype was counted only a few times. The rearrangement links TRBV7-9 to TRBJ2-5; D is ambiguous. V was clipped by 1 base and J by 5 bases, with 8 bases between them. CDR3 length equals 13 residues. From germline, CDR1 is SEHNR and CDR2 FQNEAQ (reference sequence). In nucleotides, the CDR3 is TGTGCCAGCAGCTTAGAAGGGTTCGAGACCCAGTACTTC. It translates to CASSLEGFETQYF.

This clonotype was recorded many times. The gene calls are TRBV6-1 and TRBJ2-7, with D tentatively TRBD2 (6 bases). This CDR3 contains 16 residues. Germline loops: CDR1 MNHNS, CDR2 SASEGT. V was shortened by 7 bases and J by 4 bases, with 23 bases between the two germline ends. CDR3 in amino acids: CASIMTGTVLGYEQYF. The DNA for the CDR3 is TGTGCCAGCATCATGACCGGGACTGTTCTCGGGTACGAGCAGTACTTC.

V gene TRBV19 combines with J gene TRBJ2-3; D is undetermined. Deletions cut 8 bases from V and 0 bases from J, with 12 bases between. Germline V gene sequence: CDR1 LNHDA, CDR2 SQIVND (reference sequence). CDR3 size: 14 residues. As DNA, the CDR3 is TGTGCCAGTCAAGCTTACAGCAGCACAGATACGCAGTATTTT. Amino acids: CASQAYSSTDTQYF.

This clonotype was counted many times. The chain links TRBV19 to TRBJ1-1; D is undetermined. The CDR3 is 15 amino acids. CDR1 is LNHDA, CDR2 SQIVND, per germline (reference sequence). The V end lost 3 bases, the J end lost 1 base, and 12 bases lay between the germline ends. CDR3 DNA: TGTGCCAGTAGTATCCGTGAAGGGCCGAACACTGAAGCTTTCTTT. Translating it yields CASSIREGPNTEAFF. The entire variable domain, with the rest obtained from reference TRBV19 and TRBJ1-1, is as follows: DGGITQSPKYLFRKEGQNVTLSCEQNLNHDAMYWYRQDPGQGLRLIYYSQIVNDFQKGDIAEGYSVSREKKESFPLTVTSAQKNPTAFYLCASSIREGPNTEAFFGQGTRLTVV.

The J gene is TRBJ2-1, the V gene TRBV7-6, with 11 nucleotides matching TRBD2. CDR3 length: 16 amino acids. V shed 7 bases and J 4 bases; nucleotides not matched to a gene: 9. Germline assignment: CDR1 SGHVS and CDR2 FNYEAQ. CDR3 DNA: TGTGCCAGCACCCCTCAGACTAGCGGGGTTTACAATGAGCAGTTCTTC. The encoded protein is CASTPQTSGVYNEQFF. The whole variable domain, remainder taken from reference TRBV7-6 and TRBJ2-1, is GAGVSQSPRYKVTKRGQDVALRCDPISGHVSLYWYRQALGQGPEFLTYFNYEAQQDKSGLPNDRFSAERPEGSISTLTIQRTEQRDSAMYRCASTPQTSGVYNEQFFGPGTRLTVL.

This clonotype was detected ten times or more. The chain uses TRBV7-8 and TRBJ2-1, with TRBD2 identical over 12 bases. In germline, CDR1 is SGHVS, CDR2 FQNEAQ. Losses at the gene ends were 0 bases for V and 10 bases for J; bases not matched to a gene: 10. The CDR3 is 17 residues long. This CDR3 reads CASSLARPSGGAGEQFF. The CDR3 DNA reads TGTGCCAGCAGCTTAGCTCGGCCTAGCGGGGGGGCAGGAGAGCAGTTCTTC.

The chain recombines TRBV7-6 with TRBJ2-3, with TRBD2 matching 7 bases. The CDR3 length is 16 residues. The junction had 5 bases not matched to a gene; V was cut back by 2 bases and J by 0 bases. CDR1 and CDR2 (germline): SGHVS, FNYEAQ. The CDR3 DNA is TGTGCCAGCAGCTTAAAAGGGCGGGAGAGCACAGATACGCAGTATTTT. It encodes CASSLKGRESTDTQYF.

The chain carries TRBV20-1 and TRBJ1-2; 7 bases map to TRBD1. Germline V gene data show CDR1 as DFQATT and CDR2 as SNEGSKA (reference sequence). V was pared by 6 bases and J by 5 bases, with 3 bases of the junction left unmatched. The CDR3 length is 11 residues. Written as DNA, the CDR3 is TGCAGTGCAGTACAGGGGTATGGCTACACCTTC. Its translation is CSAVQGYGYTF.

This clonotype was detected ten times or more. V is TRBV6-5 and J is TRBJ2-7; the D gene is possibly TRBD1 (6 bases). Germline assignment: CDR1 MNHEY and CDR2 SVGAGI. V shed 0 bases and J shed 3 bases, with 24 bases lying between them. The CDR3 totals 19 residues. The chain's CDR3 is CASSYSRGRAGSGVYEQYF. The CDR3 DNA sequence: TGTGCCAGCAGTTACTCCAGGGGACGTGCAGGGTCAGGAGTCTACGAGCAGTACTTC.

This clonotype was seen many times. The chain recombines TRBV28 with TRBJ2-7, with unresolved D. The CDR3 has 13 residues. Germline CDR1 is MDHEN and CDR2 is SYDVKM. V gave up 2 bases and J gave up 3 bases, with 8 bases separating them. CDR3 protein: CASSLADNYEQYF. CDR3 DNA sequence: TGTGCCAGCAGTTTAGCGGATAACTACGAGCAGTACTTC.

This clonotype was found many times. The rearrangement uses TRBV7-8 and TRBJ2-3; tentatively, D is TRBD2 (5 bases). CDR1 SGHVS and CDR2 FQNEAQ come from the germline V gene. This CDR3 comprises 14 residues. The ends were cut back, 5 bases at V and 5 bases at J, with 14 bases in the middle. CDR3 amino acids: CASSPTRRRDTQYF. CDR3 DNA sequence: TGTGCCAGCAGCCCAACCCGGAGGAGAGATACGCAGTATTTT.

The V gene is TRBV15, the J gene TRBJ1-2; D not resolved. Trimming cost V 2 bases and J 0 bases, with 13 bases left between them. The CDR3 extends over 16 amino acids. Germline loops: CDR1 LNHNV, CDR2 YYDKDF (reference sequence). The CDR3, as DNA: TGTGCCACCAGCAGAACTAACTCATACGCTAACTATGGCTACACCTTC. As protein: CATSRTNSYANYGYTF. Variable domain in full (rest from reference TRBV15 and TRBJ1-2): DAMVIQNPRYQVTQFGKPVTLSCSQTLNHNVMYWYQQKSSQAPKLLFHYYDKDFNNEADTPDNFQSRRPNTSFCFLDIRSPGLGDTAMYLCATSRTNSYANYGYTFGSGTRLTVV.

V and J are TRBV25-1 and TRBJ1-6; perhaps TRBD1 as D (6 bases). CDR1 MGHDK and CDR2 SYGVNS come from the germline V gene. V was trimmed by 0 bases and J by 0 bases, leaving 18 bases between them. The CDR3 contains 20 residues. The CDR3 DNA is TGTGCCAGCAGTGAATACCGAGACAGGCAAACGAGCTCCTATAATTCACCCCTCCACTTT. It translates to CASSEYRDRQTSSYNSPLHF.

This rearrangement joins TRBV4-1 to TRBJ2-2; maybe TRBD2 (6 bases). CDR1 MGHRA and CDR2 YSYEKL come from the germline V gene. The CDR3 runs to 15 residues. Trimming removed 1 base from V and 1 base from J, with 7 bases in between. The CDR3 loop reads CASSQVGGNTGELFF. CDR3 coding DNA: TGCGCCAGCAGCCAAGTCGGGGGGAACACCGGGGAGCTGTTTTTT.

This clonotype has just a few counts. The chain joins TRBV3-1 to TRBJ2-6; D call uncertain. Germline CDR1 is LGHDT and CDR2 is YNNKEL (reference sequence). V lost 2 bases and J lost 0, with 5 bases in between. The CDR3 totals 15 residues. The CDR3: CASSQRFSGANVLTF. In DNA form, the CDR3 reads TGTGCCAGCAGCCAAAGATTCTCTGGGGCCAACGTCCTGACTTTC.

Many counts were recorded for this clonotype. The chain recombines TRBV10-3 with TRBJ2-7; D is ambiguous. This CDR3 spans 14 amino acids. Per the germline V gene, CDR1 is ENHRY and CDR2 is SYGVKD. V was cut by 3 bases and J by 0 bases, with 9 bases left in between. The CDR3 bases are TGTGCCATCAGTGAATGGTTTACCTCCTACGAGCAGTACTTC. Its protein is CAISEWFTSYEQYF.

This clonotype was recorded at least ten times. This chain uses TRBV6-5 with TRBJ2-7; the D gene is possibly TRBD1 (5 bases). Trimming took off 5 bases at V and 0 bases at J, with 17 bases between the two ends. The CDR3 contains 16 residues. From germline, CDR1 is MNHEY and CDR2 SVGAGI. The CDR3 DNA is TGTGCCAGCAGTATGGGGTTAAAGGGGCACTCCTACGAGCAGTACTTC. This encodes CASSMGLKGHSYEQYF.

The V call is TRBV27, the J call TRBJ1-4, with D hard to call. Per germline, CDR1 MNHEY and CDR2 SMNVEV (reference sequence). The length of the CDR3 is 13 residues. V lost 3 bases and J 6 bases, leaving 8 bases between the germline ends. CDR3 nucleotide sequence: TGTGCCAGCAGTTTTGTGCCCCATGAAAAACTGTTTTTT. Its protein product is CASSFVPHEKLFF. Using reference TRBV27 and TRBJ1-4 for the parts outside the CDR3, the full variable domain is EAQVTQNPRYLITVTGKKLTVTCSQNMNHEYMSWYRQDPGLGLRQIYYSMNVEVTDKGDVPEGYKVSRKEKRNFPLILESPSPNQTSLYFCASSFVPHEKLFFGSGTQLSVL.

About this clonotype itself: The conserved closing phenylalanine or tryptophan is absent in this CDR3, likely reflecting a read error. In DNA form, the CDR3 reads TGTGCCAGCAGTTTGGTGGAGCGAGAAGAGACCCAGTACTTA. This encodes CASSLVEREETQYL. The chain couples TRBV12-3 or TRBV12-4 to TRBJ2-5; no reliable D call. V was shortened by 3 bases and J by 3 bases, with 11 bases between the two germline ends. This CDR3 region has 14 residues.

In this sample, this clonotype turned up once. This CDR3 fails to terminate in the conserved phenylalanine or tryptophan, so it likely reflects a read error. The DNA is left out, because the CDR3 cannot be placed on it with certainty; the CDR3 is given as TCRdb lists it. The V call is TRBV7-3, the J call TRBJ2-1; the DNA was not compared with TRBD2, the D call given in the table. From its first to its last residue, the CDR3 has 15 amino acids. Germline V gene sequence: CDR1 SGHTA, CDR2 FQGTGA. The chain's CDR3 is CASSLASGGGNEQLL.

The chain combines TRBV30 with TRBJ1-1; perhaps TRBD1 as D (5 bases). This CDR3 is built from 14 residues. V dropped 4 bases and J dropped 4 bases, with 16 bases sitting between them. Germline CDR1 is GTSNPN and CDR2 is SVGIG (reference sequence). CDR3 coding DNA: TGTGCCTGGAACCCTGTTGGGGGATCCACTGAAGCTTTCTTT. Protein product: CAWNPVGGSTEAFF. The variable domain in full, with the rest retrieved from reference TRBV30 and TRBJ1-1, is SQTIHQWPATLVQPVGSPLSLECTVEGTSNPNLYWYRQAAGRGLQLLFYSVGIGQISSEVPQNLSASRPQDRQFILSSKKLLLSDSGFYLCAWNPVGGSTEAFFGQGTRLTVV.

On this clonotype: The CDR3 ends on some other residue instead of the conserved phenylalanine or tryptophan, so this is likely a read error. The chain employs TRBV15 and TRBJ2-7, with 8 bases fitting TRBD1. Germline CDR1 is LNHNV and CDR2 is YYDKDF (reference sequence). The CDR3 is 14 residues long. The ends lost 1 base at V and 2 bases at J; junction bases unmatched: 1. The CDR3 protein is CATSRGDRTYEQYL. The CDR3 bases are TGTGCCACCAGCAGAGGGGACAGGACCTACGAGCAGTACTTA.